The clone carrying this TCR beta chain was seen a handful of times. The antigen is not known. The sample belongs to a study of T cells in localized non-small cell lung cancer. General study findings and limits: Longer overall survival was associated with a higher density of T cells in the blood.

The CDR3 covers 15 residues. Germline CDR1 SGDLS, CDR2 YYNGEE. The ends were cut back, 5 bases at V and 2 bases at J, with 15 bases in the middle. The protocol was immunoSEQ multiplex PCR, while the TCRdb copy is restricted to in-frame clones and leaves out a portion. There are more than 2,500 clones in the sample; around 28% occur only once, and about 12% lies in the top ten. The material sequenced was lung tumor tissue, taken before any cancer treatment. The rearrangement uses TRBV9 and TRBJ2-3; D gene uncertain. The clonotype comes from a woman aged 35-75 years with stage III lung adenocarcinoma. CDR3 sequence: CASSAFDQYTDTQYF. The CDR3 coding sequence is TGTGCCAGCAGTGCCTTCGACCAATACACAGATACGCAGTATTTT.